This TCR beta chain came from a study of shared clonotypes between healthy human individuals. Assay used: immunoSEQ multiplex PCR; TCRdb lists only in-frame clones, some missing. This sample yields 2 million to 2.5 million clones, of which over 90% are seen a single time; 0.39% belongs to the top ten. In the case of this clone: Other nucleotide sequences from this sample produce the same CDR3.

This clonotype originated in a man younger than 35 in good health. Some clones in this sample may be carry-over from other donors' samples. The specimen was naive CD4+ T cells from PBMCs. Subset given: CD45RA+ positively selected.

The CDR3 region is CASSEGRETQYF. Here the CDR3 DNA reads TGTGCCAGCAGTGAAGGCCGGGAGACCCAGTACTTC. This rearrangement joins TRBV2 to TRBJ2-5; no clear D gene. The germline CDR1 and CDR2 sequences are SNHLY and FYNNEI. Trimming removed 1 base from V and 5 bases from J, with 5 bases in between. The CDR3 spans 12 residues.